Below, 9 T cell receptor beta chains from the same sample are listed, as sequenced in a study of beta chain features in type 1 diabetes. What was sequenced were expressed TCRB transcripts, since all of the isolated RNA had been reverse transcribed. Assay: immunoSEQ multiplex PCR; the TCRdb copy retains only in-frame clones and omits some. The data show about 140,000 clones, less than 10% seen once. The sequencing input was central memory CD4+ T cells from blood. The receptors come from a woman between 40 and 50 years old in good health.

The rearrangement links TRBV5-1 to TRBJ2-5; 7 nucleotides match TRBD1. Trimming at V came to 4 bases and at J to 6 bases, leaving 9 bases not matched to a gene. Germline V gene data show CDR1 as SGHRS and CDR2 as YFSETQ. The CDR3 loop spans 14 amino acids. This chain's CDR3 is CASSNDRDLKTQYF. The CDR3 DNA follows: TGCGCCAGCAGCAACGACAGGGACCTGAAGACCCAGTACTTC.

The chain employs TRBV5-6 and TRBJ1-1; D gene unclear. Germline CDR1 and CDR2: SGHDT and YYEEEE. The CDR3 is made up of 12 amino acids. V lost 3 bases and J 3 bases, leaving 6 bases between the germline ends. As DNA, the CDR3 is TGTGCCAGCAGCTACCGGGACACTGAAGCTTTCTTT. Translated: CASSYRDTEAFF. The whole variable domain, filled in from reference TRBV5-6 and TRBJ1-1, reads DAGVTQSPTHLIKTRGQQVTLRCSPKSGHDTVSWYQQALGQGPQFIFQYYEEEERQRGNFPDRFSGHQFPNYSSELNVNALLLGDSALYLCASSYRDTEAFFGQGTRLTVV.

This clone was recorded a few times. The chain has TRBV11-3 and TRBJ2-2; 8 bases are a match to TRBD1. V dropped 3 bases and J dropped 1; count of bases not matched to a gene: 1. The CDR3 is 15 amino acids. Germline V lookup: CDR1 SGHNT, CDR2 YENEEA. CDR3 protein: CASSFGTGNTGELFF. The CDR3 DNA follows: TGTGCCAGCAGCTTCGGGACAGGGAACACCGGGGAGCTGTTTTTT.

This clone has a handful of counts. The CDR3 reads CASTGQGVQPQHF. CDR3 sequence (DNA): TGCGCCAGCACGGGACAGGGGGTTCAGCCCCAGCATTTT. The V and J genes are TRBV10-2 and TRBJ1-5; 11 bases agree with TRBD1. In germline, CDR1 is WSHSY, CDR2 SAAADI. The trim removed 7 bases at V and 6 bases at J, leaving 2 bases unmatched. The CDR3 covers 13 residues.

Only a few counts were recorded for this clone. The J gene is TRBJ2-3, the V gene TRBV4-3; TRBD2 matches 12 bases. The CDR3 runs 19 residues. CDR1 is LGHNA, CDR2 YSLEER, per germline. J lost 1 base, V lost 0 bases, and 8 bases had no gene match. CDR3 sequence: CASSQDLTSGGRGTDTQYF. In nucleotides, the CDR3 is TGCGCCAGCAGCCAAGATCTCACTAGCGGGGGGCGGGGCACAGATACGCAGTATTTT.

This clone was detected many times. V usage is TRBV29-1 and J usage is TRBJ2-1; D may be TRBD2 (6 bases). Germline CDR1 and CDR2: SQVTM and ANQGSEA. With 4 bases removed from V and 9 bases from J, the gap between germline ends came to 13 bases. The CDR3 is made up of 12 amino acids. The DNA for the CDR3 is TGCAGCGTTGCTCGACTAGTCCTTGAGCAGTTCTTC. Encoded protein: CSVARLVLEQFF.

The chain combines TRBV27 with TRBJ2-6, with TRBD1 matching 10 bases. The ends lost 8 bases at V and 4 bases at J; junction bases unmatched: 8. Germline lookup yields CDR1 MNHEY and CDR2 SMNVEV (reference sequence). This CDR3 region has 16 residues. CDR3 region: CASPGTGASGANVLTF. In DNA form, the CDR3 reads TGTGCCAGCCCCGGGACAGGGGCGTCAGGGGCCAACGTCCTGACTTTC.

The rearrangement joins TRBV2 to TRBJ2-2; a possible D gene is TRBD1 (5 bases). The CDR3 has 15 residues. V was cut by 5 bases and J by 2 bases, with 12 bases left in between. Germline lookup yields CDR1 SNHLY and CDR2 FYNNEI. The CDR3 DNA follows: TGTGCCAGCAGTCTGACAGCCGGTAACACCGGGGAGCTGTTTTTT. It translates to CASSLTAGNTGELFF.

This clone was observed a few times. The chain is built from TRBV29-1 and TRBJ2-2; TRBD2 aligns across 9 bases. V shed 4 bases and J 4 bases; nucleotides not matched to a gene: 10. This CDR3 is built from 16 residues. CDR1 is SQVTM, CDR2 ANQGSEA, per germline. Written as DNA, the CDR3 is TGCAGCGTTGGTCAAGCGGGGGGCTCCGTCACCGGGGAGCTGTTTTTT. It codes for CSVGQAGGSVTGELFF.